The following is a T cell receptor beta chain sequence with its context. Authors' methods: Counts of nucleated cells, estimated from reference gene primer amplification, were obtained. Measured with immunoSEQ multiplex PCR; TCRdb has only the in-frame clones, and not every one. D and trimming come from the DNA, and the V and J calls and clone size come from that table. The repertoire includes fewer than 250,000 clones, approximately 84% of them detected once, and less than 6.5% sits in the top ten. The CDR3 has 16 amino acids. Germline CDR1 reads SGHTA; CDR2 reads FQGTGA. J was trimmed by 5 bases and V by 5 bases; bases with no gene match: 11. These data come from a study of blood T cell repertoires in COVID-19. Study overall: The United States, Italy and Spain provided the acute and convalescent COVID-19 samples. PBMCs, B-cell-depleted T cells, or T cells were the source of the cDNA or gDNA that made up the material.

This clonotype was sampled from a woman in her 70s with active or convalescent COVID-19. The J gene is TRBJ2-1, the V gene TRBV7-3, with TRBD2 matching over 8 bases. Input material: peripheral blood. The CDR3 loop is CASSPEAGVIHNEQFF. The CDR3 DNA reads TGTGCCAGCAGCCCCGAAGCGGGAGTTATTCACAATGAGCAGTTCTTC.